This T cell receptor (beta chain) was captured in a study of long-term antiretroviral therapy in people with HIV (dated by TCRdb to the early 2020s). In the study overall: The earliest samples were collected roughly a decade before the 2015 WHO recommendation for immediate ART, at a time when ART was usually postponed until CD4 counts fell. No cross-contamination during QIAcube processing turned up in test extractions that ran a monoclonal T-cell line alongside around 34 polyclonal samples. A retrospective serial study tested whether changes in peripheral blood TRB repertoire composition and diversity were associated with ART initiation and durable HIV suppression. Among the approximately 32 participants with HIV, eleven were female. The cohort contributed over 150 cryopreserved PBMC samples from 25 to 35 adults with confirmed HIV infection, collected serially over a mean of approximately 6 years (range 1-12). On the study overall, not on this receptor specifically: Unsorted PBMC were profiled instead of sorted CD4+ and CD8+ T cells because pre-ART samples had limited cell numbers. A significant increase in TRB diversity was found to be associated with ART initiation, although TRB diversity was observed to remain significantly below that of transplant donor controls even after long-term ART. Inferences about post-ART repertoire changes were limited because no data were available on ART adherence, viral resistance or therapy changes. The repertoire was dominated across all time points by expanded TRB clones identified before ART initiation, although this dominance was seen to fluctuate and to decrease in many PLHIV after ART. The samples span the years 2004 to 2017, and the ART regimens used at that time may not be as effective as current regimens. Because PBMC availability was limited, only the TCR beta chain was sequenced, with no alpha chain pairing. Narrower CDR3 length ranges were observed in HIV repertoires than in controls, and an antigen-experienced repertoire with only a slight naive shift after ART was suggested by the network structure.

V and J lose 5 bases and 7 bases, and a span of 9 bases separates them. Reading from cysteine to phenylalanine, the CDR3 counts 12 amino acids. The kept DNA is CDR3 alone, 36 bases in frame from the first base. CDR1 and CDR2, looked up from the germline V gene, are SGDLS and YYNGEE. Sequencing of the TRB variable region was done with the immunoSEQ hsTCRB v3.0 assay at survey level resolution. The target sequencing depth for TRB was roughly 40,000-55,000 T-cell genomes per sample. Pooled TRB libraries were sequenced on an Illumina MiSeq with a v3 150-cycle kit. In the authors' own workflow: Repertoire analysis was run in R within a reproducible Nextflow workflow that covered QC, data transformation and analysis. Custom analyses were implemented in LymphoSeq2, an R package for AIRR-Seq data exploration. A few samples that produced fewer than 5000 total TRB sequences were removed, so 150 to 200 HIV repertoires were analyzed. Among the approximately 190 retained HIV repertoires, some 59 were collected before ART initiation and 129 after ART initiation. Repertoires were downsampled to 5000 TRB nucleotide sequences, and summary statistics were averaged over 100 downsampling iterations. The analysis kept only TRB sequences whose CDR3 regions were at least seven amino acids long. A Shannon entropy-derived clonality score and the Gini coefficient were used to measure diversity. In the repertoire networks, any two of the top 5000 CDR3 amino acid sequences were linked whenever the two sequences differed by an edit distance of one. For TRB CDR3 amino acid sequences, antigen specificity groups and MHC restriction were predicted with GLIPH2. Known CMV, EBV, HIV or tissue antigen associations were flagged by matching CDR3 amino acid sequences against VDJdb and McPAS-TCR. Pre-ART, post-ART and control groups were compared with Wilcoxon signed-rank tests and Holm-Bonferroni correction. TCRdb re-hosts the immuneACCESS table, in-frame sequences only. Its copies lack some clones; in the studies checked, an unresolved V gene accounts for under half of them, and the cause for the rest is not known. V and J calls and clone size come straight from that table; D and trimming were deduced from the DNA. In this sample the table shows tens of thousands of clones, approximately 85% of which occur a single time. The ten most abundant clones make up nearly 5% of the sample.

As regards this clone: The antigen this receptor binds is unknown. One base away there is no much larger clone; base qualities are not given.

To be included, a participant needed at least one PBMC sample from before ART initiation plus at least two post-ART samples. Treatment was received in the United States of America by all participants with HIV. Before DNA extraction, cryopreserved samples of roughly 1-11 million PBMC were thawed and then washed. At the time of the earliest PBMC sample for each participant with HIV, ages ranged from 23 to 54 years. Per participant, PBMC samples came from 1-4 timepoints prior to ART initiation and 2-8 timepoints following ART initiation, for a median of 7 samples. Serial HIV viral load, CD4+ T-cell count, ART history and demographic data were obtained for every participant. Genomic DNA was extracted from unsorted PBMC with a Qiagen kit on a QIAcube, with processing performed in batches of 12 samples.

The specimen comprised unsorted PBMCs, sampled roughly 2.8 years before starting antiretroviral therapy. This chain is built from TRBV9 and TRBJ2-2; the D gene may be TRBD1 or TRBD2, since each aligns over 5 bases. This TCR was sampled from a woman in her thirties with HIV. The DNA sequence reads TGTGCCAGCAGTGGGGCGGGCGGGGAGCTGTTTTTT. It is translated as CASSGAGGELFF.